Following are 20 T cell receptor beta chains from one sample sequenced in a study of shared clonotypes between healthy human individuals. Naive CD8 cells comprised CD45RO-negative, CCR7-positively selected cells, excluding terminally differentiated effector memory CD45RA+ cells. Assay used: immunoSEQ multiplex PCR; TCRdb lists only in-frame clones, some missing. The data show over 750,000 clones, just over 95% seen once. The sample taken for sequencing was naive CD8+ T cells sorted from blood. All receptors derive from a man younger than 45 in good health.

The DNA of the CDR3 is TGTGCCAGCAGCACTTTCATTGGTAGCGGGAGTTTGTTTTGGGAGACCCAGTACTTC. This gives the protein CASSTFIGSGSLFWETQYF. The chain combines TRBV7-9 with TRBJ2-5; 9 positions match TRBD2. Trimming at V came to 5 bases and at J to 5 bases, leaving 21 bases not matched to a gene. Germline values: CDR1 SEHNR, CDR2 FQNEAQ (reference sequence). The CDR3 is 19 residues long.

The chain's CDR3 is CASSYRVPSRGYTF. CDR3 in DNA: TGTGCCAGCAGTTACCGTGTACCCAGTAGGGGCTACACCTTC. The chain employs TRBV6-5 and TRBJ1-2; D not certain. Germline CDR1 and CDR2: MNHEY and SVGAGI. This CDR3 spans 14 amino acids. The V gene lost 2 bases and the J gene lost 8 bases, with 15 bases spanning the gap.

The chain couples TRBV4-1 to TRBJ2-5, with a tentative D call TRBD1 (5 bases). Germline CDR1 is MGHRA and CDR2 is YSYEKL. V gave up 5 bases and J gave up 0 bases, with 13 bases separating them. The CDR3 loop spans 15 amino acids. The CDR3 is CASSGEMGHQETQYF. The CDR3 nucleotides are TGCGCCAGCAGCGGAGAAATGGGGCACCAAGAGACCCAGTACTTC.

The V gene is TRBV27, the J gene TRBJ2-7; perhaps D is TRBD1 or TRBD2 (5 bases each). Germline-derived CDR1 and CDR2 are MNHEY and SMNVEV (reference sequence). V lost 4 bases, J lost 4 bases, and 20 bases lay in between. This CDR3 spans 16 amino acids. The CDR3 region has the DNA TGTGCCAGCAGTTCGTTCTCCGGGACCTGGCCTTACGAGCAGTACTTC. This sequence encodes CASSSFSGTWPYEQYF.

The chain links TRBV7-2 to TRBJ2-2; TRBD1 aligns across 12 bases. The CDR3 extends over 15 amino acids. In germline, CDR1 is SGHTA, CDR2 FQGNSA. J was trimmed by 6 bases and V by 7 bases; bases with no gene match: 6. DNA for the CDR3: TGTGCCAGCACCCGAGGGACAGGGGGCCCCGGGGAGCTGTTTTTT. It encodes CASTRGTGGPGELFF.

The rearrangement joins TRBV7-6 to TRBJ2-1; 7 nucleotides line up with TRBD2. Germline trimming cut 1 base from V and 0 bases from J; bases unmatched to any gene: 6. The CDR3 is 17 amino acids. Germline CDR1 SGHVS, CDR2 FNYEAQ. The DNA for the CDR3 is TGTGCCAGCAGCTTAGAGTCGGGCGGGAGCTCCTACAATGAGCAGTTCTTC. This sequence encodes CASSLESGGSSYNEQFF.

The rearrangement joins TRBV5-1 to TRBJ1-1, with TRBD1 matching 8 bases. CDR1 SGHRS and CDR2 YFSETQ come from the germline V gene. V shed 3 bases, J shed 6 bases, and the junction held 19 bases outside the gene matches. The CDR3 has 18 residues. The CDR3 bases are TGCGCCAGCAGCTCCAAAGAAAAGATGACAGGGGAGAGTTCTGAAGCTTTCTTT. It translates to CASSSKEKMTGESSEAFF.

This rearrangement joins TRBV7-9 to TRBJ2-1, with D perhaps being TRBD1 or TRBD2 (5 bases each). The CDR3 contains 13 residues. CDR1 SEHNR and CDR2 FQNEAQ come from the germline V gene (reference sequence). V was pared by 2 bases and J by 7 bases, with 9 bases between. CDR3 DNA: TGTGCCAGCAGCTTATCCAGGGAGAATGAGCAGTTCTTC. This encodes CASSLSRENEQFF.

The DNA for the CDR3 is TGTGCCAGCAGCTCATTCGACATAGGAACCGGGGAGCTGTTTTTT. Translation: CASSSFDIGTGELFF. V usage is TRBV7-9 and J usage is TRBJ2-2; D is unresolved. V was cut by 4 bases and J by 5 bases, with 14 bases left in between. CDR1 is SEHNR, CDR2 FQNEAQ, per germline (reference sequence). The CDR3 spans 15 residues.

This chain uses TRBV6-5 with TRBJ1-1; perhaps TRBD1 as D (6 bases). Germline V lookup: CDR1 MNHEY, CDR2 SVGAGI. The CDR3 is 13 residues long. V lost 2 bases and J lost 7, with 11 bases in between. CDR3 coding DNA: TGTGCCAGCAGTTACAAGGGGGGTGGTGAAGCTTTCTTT. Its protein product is CASSYKGGGEAFF.

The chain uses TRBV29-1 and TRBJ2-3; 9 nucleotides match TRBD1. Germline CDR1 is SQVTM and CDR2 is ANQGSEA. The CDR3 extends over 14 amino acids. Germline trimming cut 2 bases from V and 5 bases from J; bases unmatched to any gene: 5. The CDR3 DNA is TGCAGCGTTGAATACAGGGGGCAGGGAGATACGCAGTATTTT. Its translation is CSVEYRGQGDTQYF.

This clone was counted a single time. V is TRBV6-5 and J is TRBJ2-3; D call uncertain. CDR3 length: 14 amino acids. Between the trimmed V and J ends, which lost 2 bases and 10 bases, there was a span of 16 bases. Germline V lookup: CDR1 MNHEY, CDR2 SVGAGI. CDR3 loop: CASSYPRLPAPQYF. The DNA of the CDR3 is TGTGCCAGCAGTTACCCCCGTCTACCGGCCCCGCAGTATTTT.

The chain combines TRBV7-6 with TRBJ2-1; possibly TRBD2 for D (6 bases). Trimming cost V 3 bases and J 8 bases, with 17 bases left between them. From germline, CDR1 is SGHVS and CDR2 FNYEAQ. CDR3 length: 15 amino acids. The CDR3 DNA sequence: TGTGCCAGCAGCTTGAAGTTAGCGGCCTCCCATGAGCAGTTCTTC. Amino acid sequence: CASSLKLAASHEQFF.

The CDR3 DNA reads TGTGCCAGCAGCCTAAACATCGTAGCTGAGAATGAGCAGTTCTTC. Protein sequence: CASSLNIVAENEQFF. The V gene is TRBV27, the J gene TRBJ2-1; D gene uncertain. Trimming shortened V by 6 bases and J by 7 bases, and 19 bases separated the two germline ends. This CDR3 spans 15 amino acids. CDR1 and CDR2 (germline): MNHEY, SMNVEV (reference sequence).

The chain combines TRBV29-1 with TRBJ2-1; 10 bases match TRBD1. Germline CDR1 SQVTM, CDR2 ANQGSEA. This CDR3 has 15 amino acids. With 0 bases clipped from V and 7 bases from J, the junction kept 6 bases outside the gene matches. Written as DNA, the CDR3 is TGCAGCGTTGAAGAATTGGTGGGACAGGGGAATGAGCAGTTCTTC. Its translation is CSVEELVGQGNEQFF.

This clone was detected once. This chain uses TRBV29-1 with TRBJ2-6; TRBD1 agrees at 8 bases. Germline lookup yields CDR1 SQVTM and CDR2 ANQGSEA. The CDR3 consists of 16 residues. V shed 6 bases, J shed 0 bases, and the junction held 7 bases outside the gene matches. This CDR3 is CSVAGQVYSGANVLTF. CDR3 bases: TGCAGCGTCGCGGGACAGGTCTACTCTGGGGCCAACGTCCTGACTTTC. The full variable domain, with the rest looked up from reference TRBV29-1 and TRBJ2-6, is SAVISQKPSRDICQRGTSLTIQCQVDSQVTMMFWYRQQPGQSLTLIATANQGSEATYESGFVIDKFPISRPNLTFSTLTVSNMSPEDSSIYLCSVAGQVYSGANVLTFGAGSRLTVL.

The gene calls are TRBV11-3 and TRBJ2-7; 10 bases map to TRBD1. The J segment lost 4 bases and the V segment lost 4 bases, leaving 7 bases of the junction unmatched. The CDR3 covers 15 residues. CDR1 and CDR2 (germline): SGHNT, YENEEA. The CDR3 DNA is TGTGCCAGCAGCTCACGGGACAGGGGTTTTTACGAGCAGTACTTC. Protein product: CASSSRDRGFYEQYF.

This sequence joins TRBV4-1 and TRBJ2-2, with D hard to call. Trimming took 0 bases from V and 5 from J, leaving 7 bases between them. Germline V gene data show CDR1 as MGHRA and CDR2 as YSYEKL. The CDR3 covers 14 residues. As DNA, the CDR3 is TGCGCCAGCAGCCAAGAGAGGCTAACCGGGGAGCTGTTTTTT. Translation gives CASSQERLTGELFF.

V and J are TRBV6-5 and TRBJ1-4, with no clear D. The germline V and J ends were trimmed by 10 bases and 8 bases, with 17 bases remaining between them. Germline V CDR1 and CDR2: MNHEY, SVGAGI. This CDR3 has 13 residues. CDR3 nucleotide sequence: TGTGCCACCAAATTAGGGTTCGGGGAAAAACTGTTTTTT. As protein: CATKLGFGEKLFF.

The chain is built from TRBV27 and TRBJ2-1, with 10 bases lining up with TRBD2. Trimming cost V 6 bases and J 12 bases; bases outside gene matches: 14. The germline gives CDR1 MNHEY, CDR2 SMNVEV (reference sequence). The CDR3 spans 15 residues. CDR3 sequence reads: CASSPGLAQAWGQFF. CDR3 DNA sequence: TGTGCCAGCAGCCCGGGACTAGCGCAGGCCTGGGGGCAGTTCTTC.